This TCR beta chain was sequenced for a study of a mutant IDH1 vaccine in newly diagnosed glioma. Overall study context: Once 4-6 weeks had passed after radiotherapy alone, vaccination started, or it started with temozolomide cycles. Most patients had radiochemotherapy with temozolomide before enrollment; others had one alone.

General observations from the study: Top-clonotype changes in peripheral T cells seemed unrelated to pseudoprogression.

With respect to this clone: What it binds is not known.

Germline CDR1 and CDR2: SGHRS and YFSETQ. With 4 bases removed from V and 2 bases from J, the gap between germline ends came to 9 bases. The CDR3 runs to 13 residues. Profiled with immunoSEQ multiplex PCR; TCRdb holds only in-frame clones, not every one. This table has tens of thousands of clones, about 76% appearing once. Regarding time point: week 23, last vaccination. Vaccine doses each comprised 300 ug of mutant IDH1 20-mer peptide, with topical imiquimod. Every donor had a new WHO grade 3 or 4 astrocytoma that was IDH1-mutant, with loss of nuclear ATRX. Here the sequenced sample was PBMCs, taken from a glioma patient whose treatment included an IDH1 peptide vaccine. The clonotype originates from a man aged 45-65 years with glioma. V usage is TRBV5-1 and J usage is TRBJ1-1; D is unclear. The CDR3: CASSLILNTEAFF. CDR3 nucleotide sequence: TGCGCCAGCAGCCTGATCCTAAACACTGAAGCTTTCTTT.